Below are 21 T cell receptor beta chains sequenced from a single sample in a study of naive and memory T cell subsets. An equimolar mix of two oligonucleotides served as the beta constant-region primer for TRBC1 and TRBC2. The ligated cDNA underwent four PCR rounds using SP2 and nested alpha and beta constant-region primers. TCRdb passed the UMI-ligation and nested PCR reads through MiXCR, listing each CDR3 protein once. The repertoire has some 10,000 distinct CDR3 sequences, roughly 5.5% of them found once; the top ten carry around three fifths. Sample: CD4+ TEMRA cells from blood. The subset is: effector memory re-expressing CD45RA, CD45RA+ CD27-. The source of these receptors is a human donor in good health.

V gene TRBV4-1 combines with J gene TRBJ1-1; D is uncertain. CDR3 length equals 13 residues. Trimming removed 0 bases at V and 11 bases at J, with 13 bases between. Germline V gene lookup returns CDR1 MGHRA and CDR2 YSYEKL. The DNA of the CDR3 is TGCGCCAGCAGCCAAGATAGGGCATTGCTGGCTTTCTTT. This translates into CASSQDRALLAFF.

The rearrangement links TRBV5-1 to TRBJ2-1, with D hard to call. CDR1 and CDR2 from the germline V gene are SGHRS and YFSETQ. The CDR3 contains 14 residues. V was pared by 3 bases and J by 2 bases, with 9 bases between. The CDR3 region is CASSYEQAYNEQFF. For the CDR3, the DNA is TGCGCCAGCAGCTACGAGCAGGCCTACAATGAGCAGTTCTTC.

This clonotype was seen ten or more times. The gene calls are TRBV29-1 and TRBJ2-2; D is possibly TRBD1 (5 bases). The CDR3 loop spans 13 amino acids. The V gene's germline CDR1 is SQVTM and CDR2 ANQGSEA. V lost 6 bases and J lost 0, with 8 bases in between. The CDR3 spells CSVRQTNTGELFF. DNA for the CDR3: TGCAGCGTACGACAGACGAACACCGGGGAGCTGTTTTTT.

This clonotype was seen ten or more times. CDR3 in amino acids: CASRGQGYGYTF. The CDR3 DNA follows: TGTGCCAGCAGGGGACAGGGTTATGGCTACACCTTC. This sequence joins TRBV6-5 and TRBJ1-2; 9 bases align to TRBD1. V lost 6 bases, J lost 5 bases, and 1 base stayed unmatched. Looked up from germline, CDR1 is MNHEY and CDR2 is SVGAGI. This CDR3 contains 12 residues.

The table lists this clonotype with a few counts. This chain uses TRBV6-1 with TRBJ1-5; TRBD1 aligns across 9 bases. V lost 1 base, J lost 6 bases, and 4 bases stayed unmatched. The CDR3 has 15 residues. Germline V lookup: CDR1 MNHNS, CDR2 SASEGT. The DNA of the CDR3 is TGTGCCAGCAGTGAAGACAGGGGGCAGGGTCAGCCCCAGCATTTT. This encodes CASSEDRGQGQPQHF.

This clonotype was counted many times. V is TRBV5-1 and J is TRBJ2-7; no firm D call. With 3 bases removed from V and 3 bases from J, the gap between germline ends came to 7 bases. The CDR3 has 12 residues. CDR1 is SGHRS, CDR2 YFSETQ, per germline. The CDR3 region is CASSSRSYEQYF. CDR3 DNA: TGCGCCAGCAGCTCACGGAGCTACGAGCAGTACTTC.

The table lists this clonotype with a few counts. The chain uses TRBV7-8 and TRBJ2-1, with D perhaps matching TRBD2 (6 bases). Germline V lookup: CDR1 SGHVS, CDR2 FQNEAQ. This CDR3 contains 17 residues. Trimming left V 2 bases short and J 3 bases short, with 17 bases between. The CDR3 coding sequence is TGTGCCAGCAGCTTAAGCCACTATAGGGGACTCTACAATGAGCAGTTCTTC. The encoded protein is CASSLSHYRGLYNEQFF.

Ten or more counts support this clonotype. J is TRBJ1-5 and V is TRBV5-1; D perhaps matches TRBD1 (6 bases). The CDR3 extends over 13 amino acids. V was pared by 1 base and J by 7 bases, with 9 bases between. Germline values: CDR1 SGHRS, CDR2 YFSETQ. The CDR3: CASSLTGNQPQHF. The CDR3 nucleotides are TGCGCCAGCAGCTTGACAGGGAACCAGCCCCAGCATTTT.

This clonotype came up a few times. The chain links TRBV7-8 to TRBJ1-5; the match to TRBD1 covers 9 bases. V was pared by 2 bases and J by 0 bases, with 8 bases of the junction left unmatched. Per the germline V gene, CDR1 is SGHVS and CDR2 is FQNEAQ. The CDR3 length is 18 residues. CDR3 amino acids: CASSLRTGDYRSNQPQHF. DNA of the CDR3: TGTGCCAGCAGCTTAAGGACAGGGGATTACCGTAGCAATCAGCCCCAGCATTTT.

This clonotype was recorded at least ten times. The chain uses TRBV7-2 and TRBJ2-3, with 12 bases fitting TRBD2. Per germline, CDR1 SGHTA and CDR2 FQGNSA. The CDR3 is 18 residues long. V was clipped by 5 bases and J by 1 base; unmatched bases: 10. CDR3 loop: CASSRTIGLAGRTDTQYF. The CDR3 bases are TGTGCCAGCAGCCGTACAATCGGACTAGCGGGGCGCACAGATACGCAGTATTTT.

Written as DNA, the CDR3 is TGTGCCAGCAGAGAGGACCGGACCGGGGAGCTGTTTTTT. Translated: CASREDRTGELFF. The V and J genes are TRBV6-2 or TRBV6-3 and TRBJ2-2; D is uncertain. The CDR3 has 13 amino acids. Germline-derived CDR1 and CDR2 are MNHEY and SVGEGT. Deletions cut 6 bases from V and 5 bases from J, with 10 bases between.

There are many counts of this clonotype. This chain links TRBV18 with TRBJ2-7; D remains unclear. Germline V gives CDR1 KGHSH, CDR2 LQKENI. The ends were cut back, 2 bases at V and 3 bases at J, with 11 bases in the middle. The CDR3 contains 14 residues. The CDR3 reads CASSPSQVIYEQYF. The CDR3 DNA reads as TGTGCCAGCTCACCATCCCAGGTAATCTACGAGCAGTACTTC.

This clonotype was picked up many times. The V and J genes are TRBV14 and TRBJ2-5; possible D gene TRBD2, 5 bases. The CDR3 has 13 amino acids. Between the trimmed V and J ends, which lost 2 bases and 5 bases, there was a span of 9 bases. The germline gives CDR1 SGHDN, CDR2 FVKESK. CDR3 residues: CASSQILGETQYF. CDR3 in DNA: TGTGCCAGCAGCCAAATACTAGGGGAGACCCAGTACTTC. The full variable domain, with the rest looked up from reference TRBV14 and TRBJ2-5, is EAGVTQFPSHSVIEKGQTVTLRCDPISGHDNLYWYRRVMGKEIKFLLHFVKESKQDESGMPNNRFLAERTGGTYSTLKVQPAELEDSGVYFCASSQILGETQYFGPGTRLLVL.

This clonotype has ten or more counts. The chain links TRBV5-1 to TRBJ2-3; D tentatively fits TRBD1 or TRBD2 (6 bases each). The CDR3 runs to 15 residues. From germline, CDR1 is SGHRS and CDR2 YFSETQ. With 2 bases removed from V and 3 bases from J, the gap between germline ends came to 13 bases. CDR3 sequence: CASSFNGGGTDTQYF. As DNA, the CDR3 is TGCGCCAGCAGCTTCAACGGGGGCGGAACAGATACGCAGTATTTT.

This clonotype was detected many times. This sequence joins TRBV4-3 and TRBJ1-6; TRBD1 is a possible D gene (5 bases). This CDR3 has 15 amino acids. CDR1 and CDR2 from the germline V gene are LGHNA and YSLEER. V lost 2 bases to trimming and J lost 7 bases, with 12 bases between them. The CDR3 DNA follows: TGCGCCAGCAGCCAACCGGGACTGAAAAATTCACCCCTCCACTTT. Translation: CASSQPGLKNSPLHF.

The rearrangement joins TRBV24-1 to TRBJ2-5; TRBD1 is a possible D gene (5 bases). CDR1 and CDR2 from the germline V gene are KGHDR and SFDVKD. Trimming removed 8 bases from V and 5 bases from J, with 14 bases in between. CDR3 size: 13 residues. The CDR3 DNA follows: TGTGCCACCAAAAAAGGGGCACAGGAGACCCAGTACTTC. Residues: CATKKGAQETQYF.

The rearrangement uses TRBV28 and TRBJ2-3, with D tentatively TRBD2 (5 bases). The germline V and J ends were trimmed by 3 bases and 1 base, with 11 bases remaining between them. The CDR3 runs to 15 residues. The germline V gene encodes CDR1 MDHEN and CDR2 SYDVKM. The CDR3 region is CASSFPGIGTDTQYF. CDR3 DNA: TGTGCCAGCAGTTTTCCGGGGATCGGCACAGATACGCAGTATTTT.

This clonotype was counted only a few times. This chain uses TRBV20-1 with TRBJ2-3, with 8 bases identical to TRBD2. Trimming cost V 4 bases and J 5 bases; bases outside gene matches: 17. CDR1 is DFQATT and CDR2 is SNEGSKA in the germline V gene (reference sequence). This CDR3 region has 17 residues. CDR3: CSAIGAGTRSVLDTQYF. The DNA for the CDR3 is TGCAGTGCTATAGGGGCTGGGACTAGAAGTGTGCTAGATACGCAGTATTTT.

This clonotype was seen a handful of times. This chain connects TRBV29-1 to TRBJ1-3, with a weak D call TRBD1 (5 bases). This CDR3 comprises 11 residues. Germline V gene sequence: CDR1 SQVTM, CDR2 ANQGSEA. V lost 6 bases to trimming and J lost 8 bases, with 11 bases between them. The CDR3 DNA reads TGCAGCGTCGCCAGGGATTACACCATATATTTT. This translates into CSVARDYTIYF.

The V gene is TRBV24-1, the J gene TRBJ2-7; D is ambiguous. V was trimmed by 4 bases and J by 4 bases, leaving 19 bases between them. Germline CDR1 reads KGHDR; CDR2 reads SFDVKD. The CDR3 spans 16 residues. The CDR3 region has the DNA TGTGCCACCAGTGACACTCGGACGTCCGGTCGATACGAGCAGTACTTC. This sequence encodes CATSDTRTSGRYEQYF.

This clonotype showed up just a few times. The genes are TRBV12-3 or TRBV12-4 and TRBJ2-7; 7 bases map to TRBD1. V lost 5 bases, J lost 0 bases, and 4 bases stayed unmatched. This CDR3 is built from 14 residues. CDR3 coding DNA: TGTGCCAGCAGTAACAGGGGTAGCTCCTACGAGCAGTACTTC. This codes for CASSNRGSSYEQYF.